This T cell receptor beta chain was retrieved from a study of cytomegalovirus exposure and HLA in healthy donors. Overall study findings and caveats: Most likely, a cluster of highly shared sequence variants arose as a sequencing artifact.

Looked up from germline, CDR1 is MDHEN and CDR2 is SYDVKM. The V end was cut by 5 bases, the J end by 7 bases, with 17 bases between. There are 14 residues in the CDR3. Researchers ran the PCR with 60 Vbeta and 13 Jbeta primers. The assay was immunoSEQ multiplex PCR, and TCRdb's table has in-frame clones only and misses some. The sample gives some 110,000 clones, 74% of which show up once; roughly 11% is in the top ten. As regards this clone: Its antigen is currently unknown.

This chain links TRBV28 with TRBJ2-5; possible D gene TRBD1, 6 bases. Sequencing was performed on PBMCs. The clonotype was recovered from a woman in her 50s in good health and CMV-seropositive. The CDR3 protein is CASSRNQGKTTQYF. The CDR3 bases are TGTGCCAGCAGTCGTAACCAGGGGAAAACGACCCAGTACTTC.